Listed below are T cell receptor beta chains from one sample, sequenced in a study of human T cells and chemical hapten exposure. TCRdb re-called the RACE reads with MiXCR, one entry per CDR3 protein. Seen here are some 300,000 distinct CDR3 sequences, approximately 5.8% observed once, and the top ten hold under 9.5%. Here the sequenced sample was whole blood, taken in connection with sensitization to the hapten diphenylcyclopropenone (DPC). These receptors came from a woman under 30 with alopecia areata. Some clones in this sample may be carry-over from other donors' samples. Both conserved end residues are part of each CDR3.

V gene	J gene	CDR3 protein
TRBV10-3	TRBJ2-1	CAISSLTGTSSYNEQFF
TRBV6-6	TRBJ1-5	CASSYEGEVMYQPQHF
TRBV10-3	TRBJ1-5	CAISESARDNQPQHF
TRBV7-2	TRBJ2-4	CASSLWDLQYF
TRBV27	TRBJ2-5	CASSFSWDRAETQYF
TRBV4-3	TRBJ2-7	CASSQDTASGGTPYEQYF
TRBV5-4	TRBJ2-3	CASSGATDTQYF
TRBV20-1	TRBJ2-2	CSARKAGTDNTGELFF
TRBV13	TRBJ2-3	CASSPWDPQQNTQYF
TRBV25-1	TRBJ1-1	CASSVTGTNTEAFF
TRBV21-1	TRBJ1-6	CASSKDNDNSPLHF